This TCR beta chain came from a study of early stage breast cancer tumors. Assay used: immunoSEQ multiplex PCR; TCRdb lists only in-frame clones, some missing. Of about 72,000 clones in the sample, around four fifths were seen once. With regard to this clone: Antigen unknown.

V gave up 5 bases and J gave up 6 bases; unmatched junction bases: 4. The germline V gene has CDR1 MNHNY and CDR2 SVGAGI (reference sequence). The CDR3 extends over 13 amino acids. Study-wide points: Tumor and normal breast were distinguished via blood comparison in about 90% of the 16 patients.

This clonotype was obtained from a person aged 55 to 75 with breast cancer. This chain uses TRBV6-6 with TRBJ2-1; 7 bases are shared with TRBD1. Sequencing input: blood. The CDR3 protein is CASSHGQVNEQFF. Here the CDR3 DNA reads TGTGCCAGCAGTCACGGACAGGTCAATGAGCAGTTCTTC.